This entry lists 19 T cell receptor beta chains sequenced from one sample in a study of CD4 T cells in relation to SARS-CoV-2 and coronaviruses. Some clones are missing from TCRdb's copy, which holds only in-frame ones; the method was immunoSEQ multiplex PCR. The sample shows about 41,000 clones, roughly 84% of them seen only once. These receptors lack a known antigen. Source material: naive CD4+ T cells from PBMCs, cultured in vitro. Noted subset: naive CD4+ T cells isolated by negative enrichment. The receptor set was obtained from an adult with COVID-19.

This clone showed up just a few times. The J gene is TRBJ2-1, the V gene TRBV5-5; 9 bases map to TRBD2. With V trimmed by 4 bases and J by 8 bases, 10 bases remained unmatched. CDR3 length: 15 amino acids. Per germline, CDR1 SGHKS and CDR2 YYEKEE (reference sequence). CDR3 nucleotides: TGTGCCAGCAGCCCGATAGCGGGAGTCTTGGATGAGCAGTTCTTC. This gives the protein CASSPIAGVLDEQFF.

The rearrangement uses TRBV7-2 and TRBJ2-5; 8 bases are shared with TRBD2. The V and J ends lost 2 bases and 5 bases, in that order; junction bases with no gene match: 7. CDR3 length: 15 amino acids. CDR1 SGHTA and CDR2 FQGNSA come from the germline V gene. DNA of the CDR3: TGTGCCAGCAGCTTAACGGGGGTAGCGGGGGAGACCCAGTACTTC. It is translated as CASSLTGVAGETQYF. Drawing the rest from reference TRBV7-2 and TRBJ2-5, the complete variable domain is GAGVSQSPSNKVTEKGKDVELRCDPISGHTALYWYRQSLGQGLEFLIYFQGNSAPDKSGLPSDRFSAERTGGSVSTLTIQRTQQEDSAVYLCASSLTGVAGETQYFGPGTRLLVL.

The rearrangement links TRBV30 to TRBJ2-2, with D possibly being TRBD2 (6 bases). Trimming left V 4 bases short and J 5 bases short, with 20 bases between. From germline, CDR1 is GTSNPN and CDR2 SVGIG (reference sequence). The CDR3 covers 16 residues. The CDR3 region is CAWKNRKGGRTGELFF. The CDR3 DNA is TGTGCCTGGAAAAATAGAAAGGGAGGTCGGACCGGGGAGCTGTTTTTT.

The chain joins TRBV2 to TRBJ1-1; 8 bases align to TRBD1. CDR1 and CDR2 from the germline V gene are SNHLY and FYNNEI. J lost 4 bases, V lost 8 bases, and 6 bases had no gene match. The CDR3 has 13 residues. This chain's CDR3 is CASQGAWGTEAFF. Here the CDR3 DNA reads TGTGCCAGCCAGGGGGCCTGGGGCACTGAAGCTTTCTTT.

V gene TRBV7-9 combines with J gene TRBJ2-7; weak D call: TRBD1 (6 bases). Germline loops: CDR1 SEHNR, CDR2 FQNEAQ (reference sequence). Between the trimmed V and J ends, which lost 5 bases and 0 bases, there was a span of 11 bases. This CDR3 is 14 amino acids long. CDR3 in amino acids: CASSLRDNSYEQYF. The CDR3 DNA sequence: TGTGCCAGCAGCCTTCGGGACAACTCCTACGAGCAGTACTTC.

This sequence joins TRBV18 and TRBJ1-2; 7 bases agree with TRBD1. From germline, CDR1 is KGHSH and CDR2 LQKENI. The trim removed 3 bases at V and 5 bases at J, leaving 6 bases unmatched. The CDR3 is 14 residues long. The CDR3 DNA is TGTGCCAGCTCACCCGAGGGGGCGGGTTATGGCTACACCTTC. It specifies CASSPEGAGYGYTF.

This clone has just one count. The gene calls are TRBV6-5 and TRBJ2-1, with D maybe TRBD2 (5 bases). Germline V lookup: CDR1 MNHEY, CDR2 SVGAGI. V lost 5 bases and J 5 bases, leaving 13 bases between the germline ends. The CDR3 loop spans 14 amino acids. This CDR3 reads CASSPRTGNNEQFF. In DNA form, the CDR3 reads TGTGCCAGCAGTCCCAGGACTGGGAACAATGAGCAGTTCTTC.

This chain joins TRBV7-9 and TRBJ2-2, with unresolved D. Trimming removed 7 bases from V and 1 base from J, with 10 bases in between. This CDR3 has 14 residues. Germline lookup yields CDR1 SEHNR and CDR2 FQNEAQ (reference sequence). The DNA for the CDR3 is TGTGCCAGCACTGCCACGGAGAACACCGGGGAGCTGTTTTTT. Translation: CASTATENTGELFF.

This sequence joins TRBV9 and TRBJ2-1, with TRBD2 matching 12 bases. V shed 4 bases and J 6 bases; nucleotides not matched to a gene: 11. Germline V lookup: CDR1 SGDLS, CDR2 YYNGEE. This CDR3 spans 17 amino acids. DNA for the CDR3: TGTGCCAGCAGCCGCCAACTATCTAGCGGGAGGGCCAATGAGCAGTTCTTC. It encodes CASSRQLSSGRANEQFF.

CDR3 protein: CASSPLAGGRVYEQYF. DNA for the CDR3: TGTGCCAGCAGCCCGTTAGCGGGAGGGCGAGTTTACGAGCAGTACTTC. The rearrangement links TRBV14 to TRBJ2-7, with 11 bases lining up with TRBD2. The CDR3 is made up of 16 amino acids. V trimming: 4 bases; J trimming: 4 bases; junction bases outside the gene matches: 9. In germline, CDR1 is SGHDN, CDR2 FVKESK.

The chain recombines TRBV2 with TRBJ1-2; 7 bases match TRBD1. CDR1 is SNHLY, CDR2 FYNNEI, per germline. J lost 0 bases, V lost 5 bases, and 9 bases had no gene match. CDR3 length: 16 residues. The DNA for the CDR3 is TGTGCCAGCAGTCCAGAGGGCAGGGGGACTAACTATGGCTACACCTTC. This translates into CASSPEGRGTNYGYTF.

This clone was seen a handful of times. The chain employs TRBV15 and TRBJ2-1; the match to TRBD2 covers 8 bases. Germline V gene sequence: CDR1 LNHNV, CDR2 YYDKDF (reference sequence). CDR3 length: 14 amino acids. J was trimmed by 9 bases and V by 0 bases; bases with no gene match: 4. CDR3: CATSRDVAGREQFF. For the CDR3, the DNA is TGTGCCACCAGCAGAGATGTAGCGGGACGTGAGCAGTTCTTC.

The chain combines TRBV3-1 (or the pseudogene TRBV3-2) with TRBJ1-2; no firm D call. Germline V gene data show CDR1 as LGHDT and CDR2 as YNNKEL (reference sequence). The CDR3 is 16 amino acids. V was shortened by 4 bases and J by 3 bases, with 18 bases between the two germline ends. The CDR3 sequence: CASSPLLDLGYYGYTF. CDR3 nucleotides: TGTGCCAGCAGCCCCCTACTGGACTTGGGTTACTATGGCTACACCTTC.

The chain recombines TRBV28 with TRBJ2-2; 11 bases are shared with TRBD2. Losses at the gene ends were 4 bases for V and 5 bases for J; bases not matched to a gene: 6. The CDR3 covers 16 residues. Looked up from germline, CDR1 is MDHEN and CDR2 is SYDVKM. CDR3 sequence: CASSYSGRARTGELFF. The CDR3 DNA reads TGTGCCAGCAGTTATAGCGGGAGGGCCCGGACCGGGGAGCTGTTTTTT.

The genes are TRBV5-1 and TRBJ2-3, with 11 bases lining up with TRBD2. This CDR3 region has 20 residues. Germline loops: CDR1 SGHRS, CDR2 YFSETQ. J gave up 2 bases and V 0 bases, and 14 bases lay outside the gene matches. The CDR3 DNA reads TGCGCCAGCAGCTTGGTTCCGGCACCTTTAGCGGGAGGGCCCACAGATACGCAGTATTTT. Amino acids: CASSLVPAPLAGGPTDTQYF.

CDR3 in amino acids: CASSAPTGTRGYNEQFF. In DNA, the CDR3 is TGTGCCAGCAGCGCGCCCACCGGGACTAGAGGATACAATGAGCAGTTCTTC. The V call is TRBV28, the J call TRBJ2-1; 8 bases match TRBD2. Trimming removed 6 bases from V and 4 bases from J; junction bases left unmatched: 14. CDR3 length: 17 residues. CDR1 and CDR2 (germline): MDHEN, SYDVKM.

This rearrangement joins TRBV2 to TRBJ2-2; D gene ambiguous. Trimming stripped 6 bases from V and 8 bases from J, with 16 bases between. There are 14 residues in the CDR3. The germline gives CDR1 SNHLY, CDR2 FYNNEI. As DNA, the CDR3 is TGTGCCAGCAGAAAGCGAGGACGATCGGGGGAGCTGTTTTTT. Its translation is CASRKRGRSGELFF. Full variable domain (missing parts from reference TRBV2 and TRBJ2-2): EPEVTQTPSHQVTQMGQEVILRCVPISNHLYFYWYRQILGQKVEFLVSFYNNEISEKSEIFDDQFSVERPDGSNFTLKIRSTKLEDSAMYFCASRKRGRSGELFFGEGSRLTVL.

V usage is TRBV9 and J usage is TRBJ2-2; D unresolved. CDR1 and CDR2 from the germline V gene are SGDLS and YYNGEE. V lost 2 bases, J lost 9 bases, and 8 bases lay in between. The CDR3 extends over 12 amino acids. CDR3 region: CASSVTPRELFF. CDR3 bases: TGTGCCAGCAGCGTGACTCCAAGGGAGCTGTTTTTT.

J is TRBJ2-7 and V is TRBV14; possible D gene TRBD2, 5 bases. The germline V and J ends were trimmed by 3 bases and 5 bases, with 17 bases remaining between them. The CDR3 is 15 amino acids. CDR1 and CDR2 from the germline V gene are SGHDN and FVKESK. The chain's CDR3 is CASSQWKGSHHEQYF. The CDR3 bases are TGTGCCAGCAGCCAGTGGAAAGGGAGTCACCACGAGCAGTACTTC.